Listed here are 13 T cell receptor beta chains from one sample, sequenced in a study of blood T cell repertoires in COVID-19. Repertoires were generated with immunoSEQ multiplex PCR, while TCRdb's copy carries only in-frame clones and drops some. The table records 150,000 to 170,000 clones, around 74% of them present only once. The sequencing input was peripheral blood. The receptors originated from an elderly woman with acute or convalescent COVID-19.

Here the CDR3 reads CASSTGGGTEAFF. The CDR3 DNA follows: TGTGCCAGCAGCACTGGGGGGGGCACTGAAGCTTTCTTT. The chain is built from TRBV14 and TRBJ1-1; TRBD1 is a possible D gene (5 bases). This CDR3 has 13 amino acids. V lost 5 bases and J lost 4, with 11 bases in between. CDR1 and CDR2 (germline): SGHDN, FVKESK. Looking up the rest from reference TRBV14 and TRBJ1-1 gives the full variable domain: EAGVTQFPSHSVIEKGQTVTLRCDPISGHDNLYWYRRVMGKEIKFLLHFVKESKQDESGMPNNRFLAERTGGTYSTLKVQPAELEDSGVYFCASSTGGGTEAFFGQGTRLTVV.

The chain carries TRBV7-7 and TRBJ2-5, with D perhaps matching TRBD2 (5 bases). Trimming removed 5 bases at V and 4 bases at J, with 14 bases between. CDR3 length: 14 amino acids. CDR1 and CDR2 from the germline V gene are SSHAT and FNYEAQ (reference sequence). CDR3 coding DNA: TGTGCCAGCAGCCCCACGGACTTGGGAGAGACCCAGTACTTC. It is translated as CASSPTDLGETQYF.

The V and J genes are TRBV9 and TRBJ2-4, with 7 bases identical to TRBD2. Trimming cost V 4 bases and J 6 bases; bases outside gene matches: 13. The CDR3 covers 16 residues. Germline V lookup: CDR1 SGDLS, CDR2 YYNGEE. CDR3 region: CASSPRLAGDRNIQYF. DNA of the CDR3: TGTGCCAGCAGCCCCCGACTAGCTGGGGATAGAAACATTCAGTACTTC.

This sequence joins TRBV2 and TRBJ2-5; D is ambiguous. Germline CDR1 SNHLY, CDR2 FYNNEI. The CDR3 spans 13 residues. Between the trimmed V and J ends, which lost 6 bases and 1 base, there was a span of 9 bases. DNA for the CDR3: TGTGCCAGCAGGCAACAGATCCAAGAGACCCAGTACTTC. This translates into CASRQQIQETQYF.

The chain's CDR3 is CASSERGGCWGYTF. CDR3 DNA sequence: TGCGCCAGCAGTGAGAGAGGGGGTTGTTGGGGCTACACCTTC. This chain links TRBV10-1 with TRBJ1-2; maybe TRBD1 (6 bases). V lost 2 bases to trimming and J lost 8 bases, with 15 bases between them. Germline V gene data show CDR1 as WNHNN and CDR2 as SYGVQD (reference sequence). The CDR3 has 14 amino acids.

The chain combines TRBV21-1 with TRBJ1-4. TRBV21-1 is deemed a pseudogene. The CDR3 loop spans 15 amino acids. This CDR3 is CASSKGGPRDEKLFF. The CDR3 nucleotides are TGTGCCAGCAGCAAAGGAGGGCCACGGGATGAAAAACTGTTTTTT.

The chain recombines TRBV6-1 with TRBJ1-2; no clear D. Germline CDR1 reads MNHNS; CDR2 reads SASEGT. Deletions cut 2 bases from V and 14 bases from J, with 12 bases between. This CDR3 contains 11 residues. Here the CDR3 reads CASSENSLTTF. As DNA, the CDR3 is TGTGCCAGCAGTGAAAACAGCCTTACTACCTTC.

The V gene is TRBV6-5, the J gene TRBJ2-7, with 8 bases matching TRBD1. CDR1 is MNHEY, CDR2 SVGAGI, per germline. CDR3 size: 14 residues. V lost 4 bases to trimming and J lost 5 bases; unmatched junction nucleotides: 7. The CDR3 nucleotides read TGTGCCAGCAGTTTACAGGGGGAGAGGAACGAGCAGTACTTC. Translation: CASSLQGERNEQYF.

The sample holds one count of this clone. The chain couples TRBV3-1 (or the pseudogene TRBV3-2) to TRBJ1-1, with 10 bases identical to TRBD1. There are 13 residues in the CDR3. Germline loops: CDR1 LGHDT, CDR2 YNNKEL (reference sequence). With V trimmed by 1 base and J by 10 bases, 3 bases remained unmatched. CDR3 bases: TGTGCCAGCAGCCAAGTTGACAGGGGGCGAGCTTTCTTT. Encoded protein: CASSQVDRGRAFF.

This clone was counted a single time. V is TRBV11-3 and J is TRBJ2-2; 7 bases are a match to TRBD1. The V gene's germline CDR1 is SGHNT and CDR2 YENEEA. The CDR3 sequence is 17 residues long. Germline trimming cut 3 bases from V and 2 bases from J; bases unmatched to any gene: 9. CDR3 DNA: TGTGCCAGCAGCTTTCAGGCCGGGACAGATAACACCGGGGAGCTGTTTTTT. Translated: CASSFQAGTDNTGELFF.

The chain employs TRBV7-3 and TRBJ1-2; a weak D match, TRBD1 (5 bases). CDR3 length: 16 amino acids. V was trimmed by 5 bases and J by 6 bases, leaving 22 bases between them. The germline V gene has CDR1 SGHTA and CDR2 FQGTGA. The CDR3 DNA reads TGTGCCAGCAGCAATAGGCCGGACATGTCCTCGGATGGCTACACCTTC. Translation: CASSNRPDMSSDGYTF.

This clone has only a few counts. The CDR3 coding sequence is TGCGCCAGCAGCTTTTCCGGTGTGAACACTGAAGCTTTCTTT. Translation gives CASSFSGVNTEAFF. J is TRBJ1-1 and V is TRBV5-1, with unresolved D. This CDR3 is 14 amino acids long. V lost 2 bases, J lost 0 bases, and 8 bases lay in between. Germline lookup yields CDR1 SGHRS and CDR2 YFSETQ.

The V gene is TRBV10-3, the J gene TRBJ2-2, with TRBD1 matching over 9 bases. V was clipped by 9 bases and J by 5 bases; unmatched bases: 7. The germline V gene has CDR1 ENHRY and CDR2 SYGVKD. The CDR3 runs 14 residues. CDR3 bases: TGTGCCATTTTGGGACAGGGAGTTACCGGGGAGCTGTTTTTT. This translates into CAILGQGVTGELFF.